This T cell receptor beta chain was recorded in a study of cytomegalovirus exposure and HLA in healthy donors. Germline lookup yields CDR1 SGHAT and CDR2 FQNNGV. The CDR3 extends over 14 amino acids. The J segment lost 11 bases and the V segment lost 6 bases, leaving 12 bases of the junction unmatched. PCR amplification relied on 60 Vbeta primers (plus 13 Jbeta primers). Clones were sequenced by immunoSEQ multiplex PCR, and TCRdb holds only the in-frame ones, with some missing. The ten most abundant clones cover approximately 0.88% of a sample with 140,000 to 150,000 clones. The chain combines TRBV11-2 with TRBJ2-1, with 8 nucleotides matching TRBD2. The sequence derives from a male donor in good health and CMV-seronegative. The sample comprised PBMCs. The CDR3 spells CASSTISGTSQQFF. CDR3 nucleotide sequence: TGTGCCAGCAGTACCATTAGCGGGACGAGTCAGCAGTTCTTC.